One T cell receptor (beta chain) is described in this entry. The data derive from a study of blood T cell repertoires in COVID-19. Two negative PCRs, clearance, or symptom resolution characterized the recovered Cohort 3 donors. Authors' data handling: Reference gene primers were amplified, and this amplification served to estimate nucleated cell counts. This table comes from immunoSEQ multiplex PCR, and its TCRdb copy is limited to in-frame clones, with some not included. From that table come the V and J calls and clone size; the DNA was used to work out D and trimming. Here the sample spans some 160,000 clones, 80% being singletons. Sequences were obtained from PBMCs or T cells enriched from blood (not recorded which). The clonotype originates from a woman between 55 and 75 years old who had recovered from COVID-19.

DNA for the CDR3: TGTGCCAGCAGTTTGGACTACCGCCAAGAGACCCAGTACTTC. Amino acids: CASSLDYRQETQYF. This chain connects TRBV7-2 to TRBJ2-5, with a tentative D call TRBD2 (6 bases). In germline, CDR1 is SGHTA, CDR2 FQGNSA. Trimming pared 6 bases from V and 1 base from J, leaving 12 bases between. This CDR3 spans 14 amino acids.